A single T cell receptor (beta chain) is shown here with its context. With 7 bases clipped from V and 6 bases from J, the junction kept 11 bases outside the gene matches. Germline loops: CDR1 MDHEN, CDR2 SYDVKM. This CDR3 region has 16 residues. The data stem from a study of blood T cell repertoires in COVID-19. Across the whole study: Acute and convalescent COVID-19 samples came from the United States, Italy and Spain. The cDNA or gDNA used as material had been derived from T cells, B-cell-depleted T cells, or PBMCs.

Authors' analysis steps: Reference gene primer amplification in the assay estimated nucleated cell counts. TCRdb's table, derived via immunoSEQ multiplex PCR, lists solely in-frame clones and lacks some. V, J and clone size are taken as reported in that table, and D and trimming were inferred from the DNA itself. The table includes about 100,000 clones, about 90% detected once. This rearrangement joins TRBV28 to TRBJ2-1; 11 positions match TRBD1. The receptor's source is a man aged 30 to 39 in a cohort sampled during active COVID-19. Sequencing was carried out using peripheral blood. In DNA form, the CDR3 reads TGTGCCAGCACCTCCCCCGGGACAGGGGGAGGCAATGAGCAGTTCTTC. Its translation is CASTSPGTGGGNEQFF.